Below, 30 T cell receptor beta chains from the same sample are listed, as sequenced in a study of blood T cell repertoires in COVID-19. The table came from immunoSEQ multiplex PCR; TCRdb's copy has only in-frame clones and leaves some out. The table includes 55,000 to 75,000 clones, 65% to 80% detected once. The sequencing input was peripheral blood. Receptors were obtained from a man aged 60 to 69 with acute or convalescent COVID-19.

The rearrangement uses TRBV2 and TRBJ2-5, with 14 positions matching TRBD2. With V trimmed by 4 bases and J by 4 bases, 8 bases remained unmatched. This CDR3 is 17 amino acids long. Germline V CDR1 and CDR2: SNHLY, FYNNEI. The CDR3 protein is CASSGGTSGRMIETQYF. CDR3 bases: TGTGCCAGCAGTGGGGGGACTAGCGGGAGAATGATAGAGACCCAGTACTTC.

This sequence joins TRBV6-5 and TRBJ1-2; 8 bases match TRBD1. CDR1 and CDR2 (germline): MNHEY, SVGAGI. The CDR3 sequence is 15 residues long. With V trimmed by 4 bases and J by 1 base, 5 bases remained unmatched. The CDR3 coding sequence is TGTGCCAGCAGTTCAGGGGGCCCGTTTAACTATGGCTACACCTTC. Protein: CASSSGGPFNYGYTF.

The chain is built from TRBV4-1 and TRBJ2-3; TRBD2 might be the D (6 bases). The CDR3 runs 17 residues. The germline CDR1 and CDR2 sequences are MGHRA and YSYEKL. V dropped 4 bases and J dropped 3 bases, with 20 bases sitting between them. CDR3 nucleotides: TGCGCCAGCAGCCTAGACGACACCTCGGGGAGGACAGATACGCAGTATTTT. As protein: CASSLDDTSGRTDTQYF.

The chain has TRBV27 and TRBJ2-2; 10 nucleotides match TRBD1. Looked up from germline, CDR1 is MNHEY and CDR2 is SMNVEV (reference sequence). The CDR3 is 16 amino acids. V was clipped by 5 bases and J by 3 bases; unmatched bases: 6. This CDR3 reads CASSPYDRGHTGELFF. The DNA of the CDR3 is TGTGCCAGCAGTCCCTATGACAGGGGGCACACCGGGGAGCTGTTTTTT.

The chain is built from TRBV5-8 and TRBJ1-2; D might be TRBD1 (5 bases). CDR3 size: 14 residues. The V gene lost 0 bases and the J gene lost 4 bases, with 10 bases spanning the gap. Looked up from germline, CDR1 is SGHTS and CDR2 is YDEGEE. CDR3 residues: CASSLEQGPYGYTF. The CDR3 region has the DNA TGTGCCAGCAGCTTGGAGCAGGGCCCCTATGGCTACACCTTC. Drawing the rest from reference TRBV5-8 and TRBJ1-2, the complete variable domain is EAGVTQSPTHLIKTRGQQATLRCSPISGHTSVYWYQQALGLGLQFLLWYDEGEERNRGNFPPRFSGRQFPNYSSELNVNALELEDSALYLCASSLEQGPYGYTFGSGTRLTVV.

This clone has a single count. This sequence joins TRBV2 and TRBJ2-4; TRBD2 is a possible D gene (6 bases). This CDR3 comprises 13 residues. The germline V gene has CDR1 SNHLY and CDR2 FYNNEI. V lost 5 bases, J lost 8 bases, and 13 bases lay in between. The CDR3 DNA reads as TGTGCCAGCAGTTCCGGGACGGGAGACATTCAGTACTTC. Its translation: CASSSGTGDIQYF.

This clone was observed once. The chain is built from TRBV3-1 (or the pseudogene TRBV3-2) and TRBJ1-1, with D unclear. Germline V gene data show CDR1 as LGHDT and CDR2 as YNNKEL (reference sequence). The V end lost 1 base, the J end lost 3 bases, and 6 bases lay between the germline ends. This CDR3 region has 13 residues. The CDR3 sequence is CASSQGEYTEAFF. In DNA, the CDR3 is TGTGCCAGCAGCCAAGGAGAATACACTGAAGCTTTCTTT.

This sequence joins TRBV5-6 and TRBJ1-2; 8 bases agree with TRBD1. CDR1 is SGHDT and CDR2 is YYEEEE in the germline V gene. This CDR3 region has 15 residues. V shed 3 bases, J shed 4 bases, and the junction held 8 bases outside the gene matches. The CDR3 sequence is CASSSRTGSLYGYTF. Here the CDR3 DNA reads TGTGCCAGCAGCTCGAGGACAGGGAGTCTCTATGGCTACACCTTC.

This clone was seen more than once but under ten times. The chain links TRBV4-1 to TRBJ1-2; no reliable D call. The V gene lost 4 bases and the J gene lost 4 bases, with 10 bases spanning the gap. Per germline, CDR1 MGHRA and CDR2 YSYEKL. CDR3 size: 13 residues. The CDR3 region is CASSLSNSYGYTF. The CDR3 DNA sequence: TGCGCCAGCAGCCTCAGCAACAGCTATGGCTACACCTTC.

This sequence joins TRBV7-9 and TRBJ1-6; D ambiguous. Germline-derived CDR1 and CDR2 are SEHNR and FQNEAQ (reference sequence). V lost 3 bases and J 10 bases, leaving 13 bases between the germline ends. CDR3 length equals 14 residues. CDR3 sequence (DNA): TGTGCCAGCAGCTTTTTGGCTATCGGGTCACCCCTCCACTTT. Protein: CASSFLAIGSPLHF.

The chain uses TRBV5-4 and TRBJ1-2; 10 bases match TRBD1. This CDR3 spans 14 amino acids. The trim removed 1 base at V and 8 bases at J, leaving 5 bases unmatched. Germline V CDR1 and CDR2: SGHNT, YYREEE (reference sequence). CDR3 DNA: TGTGCCAGCAGCTTGAAGGACAGGGGGTACGGCTACACCTTC. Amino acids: CASSLKDRGYGYTF.

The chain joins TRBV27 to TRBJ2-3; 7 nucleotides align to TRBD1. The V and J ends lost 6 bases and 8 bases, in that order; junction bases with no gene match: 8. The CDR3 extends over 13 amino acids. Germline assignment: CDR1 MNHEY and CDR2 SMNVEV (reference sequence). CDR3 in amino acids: CASRRGPEGTQYF. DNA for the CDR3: TGTGCCAGCAGAAGGGGGCCCGAGGGTACGCAGTATTTT.

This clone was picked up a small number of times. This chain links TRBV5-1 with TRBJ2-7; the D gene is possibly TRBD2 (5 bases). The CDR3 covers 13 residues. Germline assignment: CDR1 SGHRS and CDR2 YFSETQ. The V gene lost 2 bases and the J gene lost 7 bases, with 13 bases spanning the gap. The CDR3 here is CASSLGLRGEQYF. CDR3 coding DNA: TGCGCCAGCAGCTTAGGACTCCGCGGTGAGCAGTACTTC.

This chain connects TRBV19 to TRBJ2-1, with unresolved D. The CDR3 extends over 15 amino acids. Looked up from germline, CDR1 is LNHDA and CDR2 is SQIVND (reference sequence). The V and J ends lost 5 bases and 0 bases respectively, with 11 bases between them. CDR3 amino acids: CASSAGHSSYNEQFF. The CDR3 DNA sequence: TGTGCCAGTAGTGCAGGTCACAGCTCCTACAATGAGCAGTTCTTC. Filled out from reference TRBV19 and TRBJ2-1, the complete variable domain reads DGGITQSPKYLFRKEGQNVTLSCEQNLNHDAMYWYRQDPGQGLRLIYYSQIVNDFQKGDIAEGYSVSREKKESFPLTVTSAQKNPTAFYLCASSAGHSSYNEQFFGPGTRLTVL.

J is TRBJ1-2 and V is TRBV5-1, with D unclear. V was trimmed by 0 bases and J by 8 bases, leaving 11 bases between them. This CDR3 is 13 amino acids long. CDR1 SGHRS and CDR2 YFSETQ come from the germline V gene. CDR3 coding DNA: TGCGCCAGCAGCTTGGGAGGGCCGGGGGGCTACACCTTC. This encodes CASSLGGPGGYTF.

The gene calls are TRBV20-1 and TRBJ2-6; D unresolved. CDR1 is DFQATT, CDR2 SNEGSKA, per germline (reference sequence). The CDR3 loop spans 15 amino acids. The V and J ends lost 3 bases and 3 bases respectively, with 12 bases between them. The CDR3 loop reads CSASIPPGGANVLTF. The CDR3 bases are TGCAGTGCTAGTATCCCCCCAGGTGGGGCCAACGTCCTGACTTTC.

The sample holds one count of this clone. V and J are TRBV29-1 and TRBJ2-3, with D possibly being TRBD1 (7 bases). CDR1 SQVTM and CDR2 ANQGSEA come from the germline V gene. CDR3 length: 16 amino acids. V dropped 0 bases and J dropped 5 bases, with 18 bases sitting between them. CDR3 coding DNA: TGCAGCGTTGAAGAGACCGGAGGGGGCGGGATAGATACGCAGTATTTT. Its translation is CSVEETGGGGIDTQYF.

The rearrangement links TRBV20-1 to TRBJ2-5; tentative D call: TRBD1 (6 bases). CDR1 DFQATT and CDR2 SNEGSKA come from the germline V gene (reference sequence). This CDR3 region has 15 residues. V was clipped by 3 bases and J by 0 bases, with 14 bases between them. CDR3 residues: CSASGAGTNQETQYF. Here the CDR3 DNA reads TGCAGTGCTAGTGGGGCAGGGACAAACCAAGAGACCCAGTACTTC.

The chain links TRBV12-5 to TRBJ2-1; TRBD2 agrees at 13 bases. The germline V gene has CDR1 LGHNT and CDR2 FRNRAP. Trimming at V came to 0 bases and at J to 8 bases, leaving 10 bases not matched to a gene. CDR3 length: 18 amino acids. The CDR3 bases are TGTGCTAGTGGTTTGGTTAGGGATGGACTAGCGGGAGTGGATGAGCAGTTCTTC. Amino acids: CASGLVRDGLAGVDEQFF.

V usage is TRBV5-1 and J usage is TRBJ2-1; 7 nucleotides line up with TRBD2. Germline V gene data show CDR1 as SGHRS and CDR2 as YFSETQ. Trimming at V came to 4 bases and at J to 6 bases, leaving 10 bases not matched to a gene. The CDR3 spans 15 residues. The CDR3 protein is CASSPGSGTVNEQFF. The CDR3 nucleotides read TGCGCCAGCAGCCCGGGGAGCGGGACGGTCAATGAGCAGTTCTTC.

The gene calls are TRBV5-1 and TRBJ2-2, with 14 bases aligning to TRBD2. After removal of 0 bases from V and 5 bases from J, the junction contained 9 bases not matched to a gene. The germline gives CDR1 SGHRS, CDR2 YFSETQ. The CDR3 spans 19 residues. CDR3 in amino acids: CASSLEGLAGGLSTGELFF. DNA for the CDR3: TGCGCCAGCAGCTTGGAAGGACTAGCGGGAGGCCTTTCAACCGGGGAGCTGTTTTTT. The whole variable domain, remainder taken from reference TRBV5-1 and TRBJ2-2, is KAGVTQTPRYLIKTRGQQVTLSCSPISGHRSVSWYQQTPGQGLQFLFEYFSETQRNKGNFPGRFSGRQFSNSRSEMNVSTLELGDSALYLCASSLEGLAGGLSTGELFFGEGSRLTVL.

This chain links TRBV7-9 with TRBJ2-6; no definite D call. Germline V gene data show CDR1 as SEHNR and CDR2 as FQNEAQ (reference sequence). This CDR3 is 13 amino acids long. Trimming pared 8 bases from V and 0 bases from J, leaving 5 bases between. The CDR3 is CASEASGANVLTF. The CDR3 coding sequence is TGTGCCAGCGAGGCCTCTGGGGCCAACGTCCTGACTTTC.

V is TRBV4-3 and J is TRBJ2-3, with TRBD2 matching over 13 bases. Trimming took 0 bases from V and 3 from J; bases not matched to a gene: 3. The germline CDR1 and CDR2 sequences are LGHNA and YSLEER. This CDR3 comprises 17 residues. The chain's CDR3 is CASSQDRTSGRTDTQYF. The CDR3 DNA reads TGCGCCAGCAGCCAAGATCGGACTAGCGGGAGAACAGATACGCAGTATTTT.

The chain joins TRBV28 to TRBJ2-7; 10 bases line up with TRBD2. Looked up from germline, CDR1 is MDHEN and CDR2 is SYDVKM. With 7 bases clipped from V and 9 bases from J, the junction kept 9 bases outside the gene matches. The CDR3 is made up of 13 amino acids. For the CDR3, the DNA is TGTGCCAGCATCGCTAGCGGGAGTATCTCGCAGTACTTC. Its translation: CASIASGSISQYF.

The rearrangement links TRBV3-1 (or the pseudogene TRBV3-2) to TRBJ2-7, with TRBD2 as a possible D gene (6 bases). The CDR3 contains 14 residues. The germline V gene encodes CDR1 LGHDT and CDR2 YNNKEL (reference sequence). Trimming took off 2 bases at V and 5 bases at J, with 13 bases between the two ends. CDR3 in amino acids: CASSQRGAGNEQYF. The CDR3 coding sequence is TGTGCCAGCAGCCAAAGAGGGGCGGGGAACGAGCAGTACTTC.

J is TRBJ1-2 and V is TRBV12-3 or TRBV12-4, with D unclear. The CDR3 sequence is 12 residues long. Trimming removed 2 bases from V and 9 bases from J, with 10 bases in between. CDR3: CASSLLTGSYTF. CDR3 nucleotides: TGTGCCAGCAGTTTACTTACGGGAAGCTACACCTTC.

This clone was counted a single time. CDR3 amino acids: CASSEGAGVDQPQHF. DNA for the CDR3: TGCGCCAGCAGCGAGGGGGCCGGAGTCGATCAGCCCCAGCATTTT. The rearrangement joins TRBV4-3 to TRBJ1-5; 7 bases align to TRBD1. CDR1 is LGHNA and CDR2 is YSLEER in the germline V gene. The CDR3 loop spans 15 amino acids. Unmatched junction bases numbered 9, after V lost 5 bases and J lost 5 bases.

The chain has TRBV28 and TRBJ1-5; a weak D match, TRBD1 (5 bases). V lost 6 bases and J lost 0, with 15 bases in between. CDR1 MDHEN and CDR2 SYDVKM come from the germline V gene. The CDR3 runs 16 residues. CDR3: CASRTTGGYSNQPQHF. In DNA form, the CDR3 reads TGTGCCAGCAGGACTACCGGGGGTTATAGCAATCAGCCCCAGCATTTT.

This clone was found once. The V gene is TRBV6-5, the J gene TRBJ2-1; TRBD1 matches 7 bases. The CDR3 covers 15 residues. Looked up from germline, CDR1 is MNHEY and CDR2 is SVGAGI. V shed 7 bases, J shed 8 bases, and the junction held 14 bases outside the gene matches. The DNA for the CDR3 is TGTGCCAGCATTTTAAGACAGGGTGGTATAGATGAGCAGTTCTTC. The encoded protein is CASILRQGGIDEQFF.

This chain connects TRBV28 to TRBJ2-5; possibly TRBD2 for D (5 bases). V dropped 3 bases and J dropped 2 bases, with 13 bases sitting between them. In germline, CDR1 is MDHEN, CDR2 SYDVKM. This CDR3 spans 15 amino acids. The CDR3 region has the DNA TGTGCCAGCAGTTTTGATGGGAGTGGGCAAGAGACCCAGTACTTC. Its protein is CASSFDGSGQETQYF.